This T cell receptor beta chain emerged from a study of blood T cell repertoires in COVID-19. On the study more broadly: The analysed material was cDNA or gDNA that came from T cells, B-cell-depleted T cells, or PBMCs.

This clone showed up just once. Germline values: CDR1 MGHRA, CDR2 YSYEKL. CDR3 size: 18 residues. V was clipped by 0 bases and J by 5 bases; unmatched bases: 7. Authors' methods: Reference gene primer amplification yielded estimated nucleated cell counts. The protocol was immunoSEQ multiplex PCR, while the TCRdb copy is restricted to in-frame clones and leaves out a portion. V and J calls and clone size follow that table, whereas D and trimming were derived from the DNA. The sample lists some 700,000 clones, about 87% occurring once. Sequenced input: peripheral blood. The J gene is TRBJ2-3, the V gene TRBV4-1; 14 positions agree with TRBD2. This TCR derives from a woman aged 18-29 years with acute or convalescent COVID-19. CDR3 sequence reads: CASSQDRGLAGGLDTQYF. In nucleotides, the CDR3 is TGCGCCAGCAGCCAAGATAGAGGACTAGCGGGGGGCTTAGATACGCAGTATTTT.